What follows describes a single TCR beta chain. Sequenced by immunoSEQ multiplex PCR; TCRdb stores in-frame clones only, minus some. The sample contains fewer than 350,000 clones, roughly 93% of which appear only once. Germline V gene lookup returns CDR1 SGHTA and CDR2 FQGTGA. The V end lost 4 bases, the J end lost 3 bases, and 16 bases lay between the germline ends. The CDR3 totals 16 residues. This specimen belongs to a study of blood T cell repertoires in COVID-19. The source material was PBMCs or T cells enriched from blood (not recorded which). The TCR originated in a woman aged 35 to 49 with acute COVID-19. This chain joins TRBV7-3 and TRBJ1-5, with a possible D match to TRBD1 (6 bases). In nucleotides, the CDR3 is TGTGCCAGCAGCTCGAGCCGGGACAATAACAATCAGCCCCAGCATTTT. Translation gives CASSSSRDNNNQPQHF.